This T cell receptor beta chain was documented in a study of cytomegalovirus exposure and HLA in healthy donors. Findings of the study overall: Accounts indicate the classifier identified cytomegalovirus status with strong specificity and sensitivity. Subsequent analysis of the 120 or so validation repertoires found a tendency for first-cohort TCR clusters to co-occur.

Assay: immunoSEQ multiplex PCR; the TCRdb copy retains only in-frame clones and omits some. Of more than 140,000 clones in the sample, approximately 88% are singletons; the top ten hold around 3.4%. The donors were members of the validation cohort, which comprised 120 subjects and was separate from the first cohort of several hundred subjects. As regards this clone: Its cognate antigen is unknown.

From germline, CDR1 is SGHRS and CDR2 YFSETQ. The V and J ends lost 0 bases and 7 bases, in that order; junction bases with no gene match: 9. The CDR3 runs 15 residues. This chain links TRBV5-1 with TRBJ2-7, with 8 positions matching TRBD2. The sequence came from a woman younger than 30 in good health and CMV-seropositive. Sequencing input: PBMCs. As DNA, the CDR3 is TGCGCCAGCAGCTTGGCGAGCGGGAGTGCAGATGAGCAGTACTTC. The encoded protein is CASSLASGSADEQYF.